Listed below are T cell receptor beta chains from one sample, sequenced in a study of blood T cells in healthy people across ages. TCRdb fed the 5' RACE reads into MiXCR, producing one record per CDR3 protein. The sample lists more than 650,000 distinct CDR3 sequences, about 48% occurring once. Sequences were obtained from blood. These TCRs come from a man aged 80 or over in good health. Each CDR3 is given with its conserved first and last residue. Fields, in order: D gene, V gene, J gene, clone size, CDR3 protein, CDR3 DNA. The D gene is left open where the match is weak. The size entry is marked missing in some rows and otherwise reads once, few, many or a size class.

.	TRBV3-1	TRBJ1-2	few	CASSQGPLKGGYTF	TGTGCCAGCAGCCAAGGACCACTAAAGGGTGGCTACACCTTC
TRBD2	TRBV5-1	TRBJ2-7	few	CASGLTSGGSYEQYF	TGCGCCAGCGGGCTGACTAGCGGGGGATCCTACGAGCAGTACTTC
.	TRBV28	TRBJ2-2	.	CASNPLLGTNTGELFF	TGTGCCAGCAACCCACTTCTGGGGACGAACACCGGGGAGCTGTTTTTT
TRBD2	TRBV5-1	TRBJ2-3	.	CASRLAGVTDTQYF	TGCGCCAGCAGACTAGCGGGAGTCACAGATACGCAGTATTTT
.	TRBV9	TRBJ2-1	.	CASSVELSVSYNEQFF	TGTGCCAGCAGCGTAGAGTTAAGCGTCTCCTACAATGAGCAGTTCTTC
.	TRBV5-5	TRBJ2-2	.	CASSRPLGGELFF	TGTGCCAGCAGCAGGCCCCTTGGCGGGGAGCTGTTTTTT
.	TRBV2	TRBJ2-5	few	CASSENRKETQYF	TGTGCCAGCAGTGAAAACAGAAAAGAGACCCAGTACTTC
TRBD2	TRBV2	TRBJ2-1	.	CASRVTSGGYNEQFF	TGTGCCAGCAGAGTTACTAGCGGGGGCTACAATGAGCAGTTCTTC
TRBD1	TRBV12-3/TRBV12-4	TRBJ2-7	.	CASSQGEYEQYF	TGTGCCAGCTCCCAGGGGGAATACGAGCAGTACTTC
.	TRBV5-1	TRBJ2-7	.	CASSLGGLYEQYF	TGCGCCAGCAGCTTGGGGGGGTTATACGAGCAGTACTTC
.	TRBV28	TRBJ1-2	.	CASSSINYGYTF	TGTGCCAGCAGTAGCATTAACTATGGCTACACCTTC
TRBD2	TRBV20-1	TRBJ2-1	few	CSARYASGTSGSSYNEQFF	TGCAGTGCTAGATATGCTTCCGGGACTAGCGGTAGCTCCTACAATGAGCAGTTCTTC
TRBD1	TRBV5-5	TRBJ2-2	once	CASEGALNTGELFF	TGTGCCAGCGAGGGGGCCCTGAACACCGGGGAGCTGTTTTTT
.	TRBV6-5	TRBJ1-2	.	CASSYSALPSYGYTF	TGTGCCAGCAGTTACTCGGCACTACCCAGCTATGGCTACACCTTC
.	TRBV28	TRBJ2-1	.	CASSFPGWDPRNNEQFF	TGTGCCAGCAGTTTTCCGGGTTGGGACCCGCGAAACAATGAGCAGTTCTTC
TRBD1	TRBV2	TRBJ2-1	few	CASSPRGQGAHNEQFF	TGTGCCAGCAGCCCCAGGGGACAGGGGGCTCACAATGAGCAGTTCTTC
TRBD2	TRBV6-5	TRBJ2-3	.	CASRPPGLAWTDTQYF	TGTGCCAGCAGACCCCCGGGACTAGCGTGGACAGATACGCAGTATTTT
.	TRBV7-2	TRBJ2-5	.	CASSSGHPQETQYF	TGTGCCAGCAGCTCCGGACACCCCCAAGAGACCCAGTACTTC
.	TRBV7-2	TRBJ2-4	.	CASSPQVIAKNIQYF	TGTGCCAGCAGCCCACAGGTTATAGCCAAAAACATTCAGTACTTC
.	TRBV14	TRBJ2-1	.	CASSQGGFRRSYNEQFF	TGTGCCAGCAGCCAAGGGGGATTCAGGCGCTCCTACAATGAGCAGTTCTTC
.	TRBV7-3	TRBJ2-1	.	CASSSNTGSYNERFF	TGTGCCAGCAGCTCCAACACGGGATCCTACAATGAGCGGTTCTTC
.	TRBV10-3	TRBJ2-5	once	CAISELRRELETQYF	TGTGCCATCAGTGAGCTCCGAAGGGAGCTGGAGACCCAGTACTTC
.	TRBV6-2/TRBV6-3	TRBJ2-7	.	CASSYVGVEQYF	TGTGCCAGCAGTTATGTGGGGGTCGAGCAGTACTTC
.	TRBV20-1	TRBJ1-1	few	CSARMGDTEAFF	TGCAGTGCTAGGATGGGGGACACTGAAGCTTTCTTT
TRBD1	TRBV7-9	TRBJ1-1	.	CASSLPGTGGTEAFF	TGTGCCAGCAGCTTACCCGGGACAGGGGGCACTGAAGCTTTCTTT
.	TRBV9	TRBJ2-1	.	CASSGGVIGEQFF	TGTGCCAGCAGCGGAGGGGTTATCGGGGAGCAGTTCTTC
TRBD1	TRBV7-2	TRBJ2-5	.	CASSPRTGEGETQYF	TGTGCCAGCAGCCCTCGGACAGGGGAGGGAGAGACCCAGTACTTC
.	TRBV25-1	TRBJ2-4	many	CASTPEGDVDIQYF	TGTGCCAGCACCCCGGAGGGGGACGTGGACATTCAGTACTTC
.	TRBV7-2	TRBJ2-7	few	CASSLEVTRGEQYF	TGTGCCAGCAGCTTAGAGGTGACTCGCGGCGAGCAGTACTTC
.	TRBV20-1	TRBJ1-6	.	CSAKTELSSPLHF	TGCAGTGCTAAGACAGAGCTGAGTTCACCCCTCCACTTT
.	TRBV9	TRBJ1-2	.	CASSPGGRPLDTGYTF	TGTGCCAGCAGCCCTGGGGGGAGGCCCTTGGATACCGGCTACACCTTC
.	TRBV9	TRBJ2-7	.	CASSVGGGPNNEQYF	TGTGCCAGCAGCGTAGGAGGAGGGCCGAATAACGAGCAGTACTTC
.	TRBV7-3	TRBJ2-6	once	CASSITTGTGANVLTF	TGTGCCAGCAGCATCACTACAGGGACTGGGGCCAACGTCCTGACTTTC